A single T cell receptor (beta chain) is shown here with its context. This entry is derived from a study of T cells expressing NK-cell markers. Across the study: All TCR beta repertoires analysed originated from sorted CD3+CD56+NKG2C+, CD3+CD56+NKG2C- and CD3+CD56-NKG2C+ T cells. Seven of the eight sequenced donors were classified as HCMV-seropositive, and one was classified as seronegative.

The CDR3 extends over 13 amino acids. CDR1 SGHTA and CDR2 FQGNSA come from the germline V gene. Each CDR3 protein gets one entry in TCRdb, which reprocessed the 5' RACE reads and gives no DNA. The listing contains hundreds of thousands of distinct CDR3 sequences. The clonotype was recovered from a man aged 18 to 30 in good health. The V call is TRBV7-2, the J call TRBJ1-2. The sequenced sample was blood T cells: a sorted CD56 or NKG2C T cell subset, CD4+ or CD8+ T cells, or bulk PBMC T cells (not recorded which). The CDR3 sequence: CASSLSYGSLFTF.